This T cell receptor beta chain originates from a study of identical twins. TCRdb ran MiXCR on the 5' RACE reads and lists one entry per CDR3 protein. Counted here are hundreds of thousands of distinct CDR3 sequences, approximately 7% occurring once; the ten biggest clones make up around 3.4%. The CDR3 is 15 residues long. Germline V gene sequence: CDR1 MNHEY, CDR2 SVGAGI. V was clipped by 4 bases and J by 4 bases, with 13 bases between them. The same specimen was also included in a second study, on yellow fever vaccine responses in identical twins. As that report states: The T cell response to vaccination in identical twins was reportedly partly convergent and partly personalized.

The chain links TRBV6-5 to TRBJ1-4; weak D call: TRBD1 (6 bases). Sequences were obtained from memory (CD45RO+) T cells sorted from blood. The receptor comes from a woman between 18 and 29 years old in good health. Here the CDR3 DNA reads TGTGCCAGCAGTTGGTCGGACAGCCTTAATGAAAAACTGTTTTTT. This translates into CASSWSDSLNEKLFF.